This T cell receptor beta chain is drawn from a study of blood T cell repertoires in COVID-19. Across the study: Sites across the United States, Italy and Spain contributed samples from acute and convalescent COVID-19. PBMCs, B-cell-depleted T cells, or T cells provided the cDNA or gDNA that made up the material.

Original handling: From reference gene primer amplification, estimates of nucleated cell counts were derived. The method was immunoSEQ multiplex PCR; TCRdb's version includes in-frame clones alone and lacks a portion of them. D and trimming were read from the DNA, whereas the V and J calls and clone size are those reported in that table. Of about 46,000 clones listed, about 90% are singletons. The V gene's germline CDR1 is KGHSH and CDR2 LQKENI. J was trimmed by 5 bases and V by 6 bases; bases with no gene match: 9. The length of the CDR3 is 15 residues. The V and J genes are TRBV18 and TRBJ2-7; 11 nucleotides agree with TRBD2. This TCR came from a human donor in a cohort sampled during active COVID-19. The sample was peripheral blood. In nucleotides, the CDR3 is TGTGCCAGCTCTCGCTTAGCGGGAGGGCTCAACGAGCAGTACTTC. Residues: CASSRLAGGLNEQYF.